The present T cell receptor beta chain was sequenced within a study of early T cells in non-severe SARS-CoV-2 infection. Study outcomes and limitations: Using VDJdb, the matching emphasized anti-spike CD8 responses while missing private and CD4 specificities.

The V end was cut by 5 bases, the J end by 2 bases, with 15 bases between. The CDR3 covers 15 residues. Unique molecular identifiers were attached to individual cDNA molecules. In TCRdb, the 5' RACE reads were re-called with MiXCR into one record per CDR3 protein. The sample includes tens of thousands of distinct CDR3 sequences, about 9.3% of them seen just once. This clonotype was recorded at least ten times. What it binds is not known. The receptor comes from an adult who was a healthcare worker with PCR-confirmed SARS-CoV-2 infection or an uninfected control (not recorded which). This chain uses TRBV12-3 or TRBV12-4 with TRBJ1-2; D may be TRBD1 (5 bases). Sequenced material: whole blood. The CDR3 coding sequence is TGTGCCAGCAGTCCCCGGGCCGCAGGGAACTATGGCTACACCTTC. Protein sequence: CASSPRAAGNYGYTF.